This TCR beta chain stems from a study of CD8 T cells in ankylosing spondylitis (dated by TCRdb to about 2017). As for the study more broadly: The study profiled T cell receptor beta repertoires in healthy donors and ankylosing spondylitis patients to find disease-linked TCR variants. Peripheral blood samples were taken, and synovial fluid was additionally collected from ankylosing spondylitis patients. The full study cohort was made up of about 25 ankylosing spondylitis patients and over 90 healthy donors. Findings and caveats that apply to the study as a whole: In peripheral blood, the disease-linked clones were found at relatively low frequencies and had a CD8+ phenotype. The disease-linked clones were reported to be significantly enriched in matched synovial fluid samples from ankylosing spondylitis patients. Some TCR beta motif variants had previously been reported in synovial fluid and blood of reactive arthritis patients, which suggested common disease-initiation mechanisms. A TCR beta motif of eight highly homologous amino acid variants appeared characteristic of blood from ankylosing spondylitis patients.

Points on this clonotype: This clone's antigen is unknown. Base qualities are not recorded, but no much larger clone differs from it by a single base.

Sequencing took place on an Illumina HiSeq 2500. Quantitative 5'-RACE with molecular barcodes was used to prepare TCR beta libraries. Per the original workflow: Disease-linked TCR variants were identified with a new computational method built on a probabilistic model of VDJ rearrangement. TCRdb passed the public sequencing reads through fastp at Q25 and MiXCR, retaining productive beta sequences. For every CDR3 protein sequence, its rows merge into one entry that carries the most common genes and DNA. TCRdb, not the original authors, processed these V and J calls. The sample yields 750,000 to 850,000 distinct CDR3 sequences; about 11% were counted once. Just over 0.5% of the sample comes from the top ten. The CDR3 covers 16 residues, taking in both the cysteine and the phenylalanine. Only the CDR3 part of the read is kept: 48 bases, read in frame from the first base. V is cut back by 3 bases and J by 6 bases, with 11 bases in the junction unmatched. The germline V gene sets CDR1 to LGHNA and CDR2 to YSLEER.

The chain uses TRBV4-3 and TRBJ2-3; 8 junctional bases match TRBD1. The sequencing input was blood, either unsorted or a sorted T cell fraction (not recorded which). This clonotype was sampled from a male donor with ankylosing spondylitis. The CDR3 is CASSHATGGPRDTQYF. The nucleotide sequence reads TGCGCCAGCAGCCATGCCACAGGGGGGCCCAGGGATACGCAGTATTTT.